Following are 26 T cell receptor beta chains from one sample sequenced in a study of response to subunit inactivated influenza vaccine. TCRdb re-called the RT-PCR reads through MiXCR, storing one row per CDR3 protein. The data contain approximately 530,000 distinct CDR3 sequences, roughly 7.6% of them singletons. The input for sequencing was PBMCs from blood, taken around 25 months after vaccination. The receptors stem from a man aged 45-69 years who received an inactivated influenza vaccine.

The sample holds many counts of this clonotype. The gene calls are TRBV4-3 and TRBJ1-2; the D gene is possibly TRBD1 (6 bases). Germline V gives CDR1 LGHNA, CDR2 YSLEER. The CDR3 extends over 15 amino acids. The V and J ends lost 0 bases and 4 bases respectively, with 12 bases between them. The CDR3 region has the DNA TGCGCCAGCAGCCAAGATCAGGGGCGCGGCTATGGCTACACCTTC. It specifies CASSQDQGRGYGYTF.

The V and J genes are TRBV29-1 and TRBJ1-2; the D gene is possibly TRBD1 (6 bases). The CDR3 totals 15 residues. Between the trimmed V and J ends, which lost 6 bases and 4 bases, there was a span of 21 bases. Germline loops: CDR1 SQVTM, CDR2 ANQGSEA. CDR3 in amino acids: CSVSPVSGAGYGYTF. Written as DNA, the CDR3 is TGCAGCGTGTCTCCCGTTTCGGGGGCTGGCTATGGCTACACCTTC.

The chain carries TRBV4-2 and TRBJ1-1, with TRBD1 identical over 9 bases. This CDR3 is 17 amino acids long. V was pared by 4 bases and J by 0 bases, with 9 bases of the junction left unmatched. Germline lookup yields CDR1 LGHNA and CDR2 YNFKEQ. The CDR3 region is CASSLPPQGAMNTEAFF. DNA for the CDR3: TGTGCCAGCAGCCTCCCCCCACAGGGGGCCATGAACACTGAAGCTTTCTTT.

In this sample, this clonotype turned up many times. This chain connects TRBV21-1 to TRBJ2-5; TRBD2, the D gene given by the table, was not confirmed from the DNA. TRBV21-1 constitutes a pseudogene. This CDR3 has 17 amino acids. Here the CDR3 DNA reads TGTGCCAGCAGCAAAGTGGGTGAGCGGGAGGCCTGTGGGACCCAGTACTTC. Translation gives CASSKVGEREACGTQYF.

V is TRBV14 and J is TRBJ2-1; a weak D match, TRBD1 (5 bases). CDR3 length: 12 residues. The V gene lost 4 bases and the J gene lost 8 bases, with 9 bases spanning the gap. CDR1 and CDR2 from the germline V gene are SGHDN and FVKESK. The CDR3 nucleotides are TGTGCCAGCAGCCCCCAGGGCCATGAGCAGTTCTTC. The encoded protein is CASSPQGHEQFF.

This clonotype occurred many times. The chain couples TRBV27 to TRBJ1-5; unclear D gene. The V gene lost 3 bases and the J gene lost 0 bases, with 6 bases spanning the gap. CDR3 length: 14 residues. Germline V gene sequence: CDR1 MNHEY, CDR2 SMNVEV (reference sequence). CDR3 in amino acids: CASSFAGSNQPQHF. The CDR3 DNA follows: TGTGCCAGCAGTTTCGCGGGTAGCAATCAGCCCCAGCATTTT.

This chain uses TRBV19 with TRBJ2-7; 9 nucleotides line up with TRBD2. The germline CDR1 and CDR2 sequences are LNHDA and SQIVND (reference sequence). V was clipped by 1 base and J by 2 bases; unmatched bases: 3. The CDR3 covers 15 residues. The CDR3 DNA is TGTGCCAGTAGTATAGTGCTAGCGGGGACCTACGAGCAGTACTTC. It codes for CASSIVLAGTYEQYF.

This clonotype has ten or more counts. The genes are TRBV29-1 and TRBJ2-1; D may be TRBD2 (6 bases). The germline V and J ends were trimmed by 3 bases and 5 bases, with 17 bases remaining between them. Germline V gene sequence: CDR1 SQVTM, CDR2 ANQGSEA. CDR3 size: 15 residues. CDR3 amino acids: CSVEGVAADNNEQFF. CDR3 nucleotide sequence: TGCAGCGTTGAGGGGGTAGCGGCCGACAACAATGAGCAGTTCTTC.

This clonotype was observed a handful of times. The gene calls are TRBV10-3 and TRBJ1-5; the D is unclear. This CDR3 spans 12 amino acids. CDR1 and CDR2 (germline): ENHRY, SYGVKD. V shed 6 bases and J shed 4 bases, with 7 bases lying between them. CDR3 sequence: CAISSNNQPQHF. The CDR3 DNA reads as TGTGCCATCAGCTCAAATAATCAGCCCCAGCATTTT.

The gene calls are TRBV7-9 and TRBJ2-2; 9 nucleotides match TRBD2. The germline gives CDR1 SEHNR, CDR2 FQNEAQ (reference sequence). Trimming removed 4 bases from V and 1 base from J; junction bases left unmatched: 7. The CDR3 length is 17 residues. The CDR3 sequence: CASSSPRTSVNTGELFF. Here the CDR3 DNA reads TGTGCCAGCAGCTCCCCTCGGACTAGCGTGAACACCGGGGAGCTGTTTTTT.

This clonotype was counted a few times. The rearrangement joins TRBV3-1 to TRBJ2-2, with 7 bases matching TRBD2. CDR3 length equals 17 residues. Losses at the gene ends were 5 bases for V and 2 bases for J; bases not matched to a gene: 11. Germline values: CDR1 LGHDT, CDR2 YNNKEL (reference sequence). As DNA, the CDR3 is TGTGCCAGCAGCTCTCCCCGGGGGGTTATCAACACCGGGGAGCTGTTTTTT. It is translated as CASSSPRGVINTGELFF.

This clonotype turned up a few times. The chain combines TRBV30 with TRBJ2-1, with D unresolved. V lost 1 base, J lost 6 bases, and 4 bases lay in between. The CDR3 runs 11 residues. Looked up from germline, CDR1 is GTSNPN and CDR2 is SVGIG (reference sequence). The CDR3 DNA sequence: TGTGCCTGGAGTGGAGTCAATGAGCAGTTCTTC. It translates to CAWSGVNEQFF.

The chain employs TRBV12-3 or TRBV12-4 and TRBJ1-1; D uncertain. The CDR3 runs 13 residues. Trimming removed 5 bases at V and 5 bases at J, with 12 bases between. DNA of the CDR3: TGTGCCAGCAGTGGGGTCCAAGGGACTGAAGCTTTCTTT. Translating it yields CASSGVQGTEAFF.

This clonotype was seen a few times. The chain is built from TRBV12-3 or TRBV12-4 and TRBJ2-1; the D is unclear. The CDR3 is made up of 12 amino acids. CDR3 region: CASRTSYNEQFF. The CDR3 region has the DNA TGTGCTTCCCGCACGTCCTACAATGAGCAGTTCTTC.

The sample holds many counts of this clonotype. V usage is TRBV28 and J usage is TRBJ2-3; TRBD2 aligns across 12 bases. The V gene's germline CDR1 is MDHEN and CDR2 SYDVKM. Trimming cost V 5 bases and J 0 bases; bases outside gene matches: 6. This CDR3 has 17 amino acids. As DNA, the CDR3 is TGTGCCAGCAGTCCGGCTAGCGGGGGGGGAAGCACAGATACGCAGTATTTT. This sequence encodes CASSPASGGGSTDTQYF. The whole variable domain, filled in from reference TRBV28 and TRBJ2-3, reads DVKVTQSSRYLVKRTGEKVFLECVQDMDHENMFWYRQDPGLGLRLIYFSYDVKMKEKGDIPEGYSVSREKKERFSLILESASTNQTSMYLCASSPASGGGSTDTQYFGPGTRLTVL.

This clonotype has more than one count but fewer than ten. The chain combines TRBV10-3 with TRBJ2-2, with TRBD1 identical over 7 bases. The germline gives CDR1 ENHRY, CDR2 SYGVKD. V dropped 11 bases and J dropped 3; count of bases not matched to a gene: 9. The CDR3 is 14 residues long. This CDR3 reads CAVASGTDTGELFF. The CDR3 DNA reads TGTGCCGTCGCGTCCGGGACAGACACCGGGGAGCTGTTTTTT.

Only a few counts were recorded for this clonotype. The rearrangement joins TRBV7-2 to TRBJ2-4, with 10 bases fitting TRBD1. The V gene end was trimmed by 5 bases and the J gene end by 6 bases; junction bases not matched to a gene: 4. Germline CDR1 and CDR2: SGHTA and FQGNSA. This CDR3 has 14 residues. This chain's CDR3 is CASSPDRGRNIQYF. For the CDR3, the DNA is TGTGCCAGCAGCCCCGACAGGGGGCGAAACATTCAGTACTTC.

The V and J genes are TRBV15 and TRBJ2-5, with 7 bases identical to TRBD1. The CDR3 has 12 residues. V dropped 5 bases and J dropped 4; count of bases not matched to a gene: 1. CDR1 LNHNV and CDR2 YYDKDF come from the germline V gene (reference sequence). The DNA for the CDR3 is TGTGCCACCAGCCCAGGGGGAGAGACCCAGTACTTC. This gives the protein CATSPGGETQYF.

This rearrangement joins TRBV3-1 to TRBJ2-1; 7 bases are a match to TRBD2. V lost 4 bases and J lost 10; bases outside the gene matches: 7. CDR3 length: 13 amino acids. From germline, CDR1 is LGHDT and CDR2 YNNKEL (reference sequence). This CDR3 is CASSPWEGMEQFF. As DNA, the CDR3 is TGTGCCAGCAGCCCTTGGGAGGGAATGGAGCAGTTCTTC.

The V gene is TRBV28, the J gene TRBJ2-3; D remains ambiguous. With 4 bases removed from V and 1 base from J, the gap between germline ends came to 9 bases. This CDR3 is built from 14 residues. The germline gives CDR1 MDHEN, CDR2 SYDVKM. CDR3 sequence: CASSYTARTDTQYF. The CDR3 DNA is TGTGCCAGCAGTTATACAGCGCGCACAGATACGCAGTATTTT.

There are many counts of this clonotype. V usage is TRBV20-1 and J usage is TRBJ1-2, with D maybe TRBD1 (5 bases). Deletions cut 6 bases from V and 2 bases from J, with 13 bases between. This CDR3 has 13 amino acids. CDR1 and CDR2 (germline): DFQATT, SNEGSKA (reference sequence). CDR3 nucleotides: TGCAGTGCCCGGGACTCCGTAAACTATGGCTACACCTTC. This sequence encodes CSARDSVNYGYTF.

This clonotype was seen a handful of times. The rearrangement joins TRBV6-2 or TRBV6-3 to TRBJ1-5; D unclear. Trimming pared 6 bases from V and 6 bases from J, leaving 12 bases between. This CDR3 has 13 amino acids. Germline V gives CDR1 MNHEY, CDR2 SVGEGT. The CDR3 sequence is CASRRTQLQPQHF. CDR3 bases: TGTGCCAGCAGACGAACACAGCTTCAGCCCCAGCATTTT.

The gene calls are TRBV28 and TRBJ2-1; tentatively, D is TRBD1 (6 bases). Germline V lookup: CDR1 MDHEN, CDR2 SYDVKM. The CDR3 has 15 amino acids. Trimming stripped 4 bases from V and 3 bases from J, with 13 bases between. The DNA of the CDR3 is TGTGCCAGCAGTTCCCTCCCGGACAGCTACAATGAGCAGTTCTTC. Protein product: CASSSLPDSYNEQFF.

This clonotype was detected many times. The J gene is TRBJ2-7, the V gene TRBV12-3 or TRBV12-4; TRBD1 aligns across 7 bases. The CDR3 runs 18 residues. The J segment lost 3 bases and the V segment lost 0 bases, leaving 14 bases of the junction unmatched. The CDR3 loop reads CASSLAFSGGWTGYEQYF. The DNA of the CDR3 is TGTGCCAGCAGTTTAGCGTTTTCTGGGGGCTGGACAGGCTACGAGCAGTACTTC.

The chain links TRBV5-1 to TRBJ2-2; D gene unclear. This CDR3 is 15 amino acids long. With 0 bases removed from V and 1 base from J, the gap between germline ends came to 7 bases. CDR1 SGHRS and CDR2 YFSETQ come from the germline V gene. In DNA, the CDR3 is TGCGCCAGCAGCTTGGGGTTTGAGAACACCGGGGAGCTGTTTTTT. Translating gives CASSLGFENTGELFF.

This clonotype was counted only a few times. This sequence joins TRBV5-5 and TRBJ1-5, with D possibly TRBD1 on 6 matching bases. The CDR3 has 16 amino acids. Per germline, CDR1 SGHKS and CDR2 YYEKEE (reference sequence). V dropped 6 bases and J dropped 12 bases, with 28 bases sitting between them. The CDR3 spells CASIIKKGQGKFLQHF. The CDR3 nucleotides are TGTGCCAGCATCATTAAAAAGGGGCAGGGGAAATTTCTCCAGCATTTT.